This is a list of T cell receptor delta chains from one sample in a study of gammadelta T cells in human blood. TCRdb re-identified clones in the RT-PCR reads via CATT. The table has approximately 800 delta-chain clones, 35% to 45% seen once. The material sequenced was non-Vgamma9Vdelta2 gamma-delta T cells from infant blood. The receptors here all came from a human donor. CDR3s include the opening cysteine and the closing phenylalanine or tryptophan. The D gene is left open where the match is weak. Not all rows give a size; the values are once, few, many and, for expanded clones, a class.

V gene	D gene	J gene	clone size	CDR3 DNA	CDR3 protein
TRDV1	.	TRDJ1	few	TGTGCTCTTGGGGAAGGCCTTCCTATACTGGGGGAGCTACGGGATAAACTCATCTTT	CALGEGLPILGELRDKLIF
TRDV1	.	TRDJ2	large	TGTGCTCTTGGGGAAAGGCCCGGCCTTCCTAATTACCTGGGGGACTTATTGACAGCACAACTCTTCTTT	CALGERPGLPNYLGDLLTAQLFF
TRDV1	TRDD3	TRDJ1	large	TGTGCTCTTGGGGAACATACCTTCCTTCGTTGGGGGATAGGGCCGTACACCGATAAACTCATCTTT	CALGEHTFLRWGIGPYTDKLIF
TRDV1	.	TRDJ1	few	TGTGCTCTTGGGGAACTTCTTCCTATCATAATTACTGGGGGGACGATTTACACCGATAAACTCATCTTT	CALGELLPIIITGGTIYTDKLIF
TRDV1	TRDD3	TRDJ1	large	TGTGCTCTTGGGGAATCCTTACTGGGGGATACGCGGGTCCCCGATAAACTCATCTTT	CALGESLLGDTRVPDKLIF
TRDV1	TRDD3	TRDJ1	.	TGTGCTCTTGGGGAAAGGCCCGGGGTGAGGCTGGGGGATACCGATAAACTCATCTTT	CALGERPGVRLGDTDKLIF
TRAV29/DV5	.	TRDJ1	.	.	CSVLLCSSTLRGYTHYTDKLIF
TRDV1	TRDD3	TRDJ1	.	TGTGCTCTTGGGGATTGGACTTCCTCACGCCTACTGGGGGATATCGGGGGCACCGATAAACTCATCTTT	CALGDWTSSRLLGDIGGTDKLIF
TRDV1	TRDD3	TRDJ1	few	TGTGCTCTTGGGGAAAGGATTTATCCGATTCCCTCACTGGGGGACCCCCATAAAAGCGATAAACTCATCTTT	CALGERIYPIPSLGDPHKSDKLIF
TRDV1	TRDD2	TRDJ2	.	TGTGCTCTTGGGGAAGGCCTTCCTACGCTGGGGGCAACTTTGACAGCACAACTCTTCTTT	CALGEGLPTLGATLTAQLFF
TRAV29/DV5	.	TRDJ1	large	TGTGCAGCAAGCGCGGGAGGGAGCACCGATAAACTCATCTTT	CAASAGGSTDKLIF